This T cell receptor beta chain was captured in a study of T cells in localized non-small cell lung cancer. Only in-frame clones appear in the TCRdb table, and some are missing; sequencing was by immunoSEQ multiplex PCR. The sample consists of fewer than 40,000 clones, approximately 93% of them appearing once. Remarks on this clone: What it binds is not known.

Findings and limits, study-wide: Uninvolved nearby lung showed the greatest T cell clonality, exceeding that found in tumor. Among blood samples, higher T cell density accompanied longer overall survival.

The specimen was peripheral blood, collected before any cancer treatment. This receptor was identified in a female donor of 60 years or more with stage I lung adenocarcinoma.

The CDR3 sequence is CASSVVGYNEQFF. The CDR3 nucleotides are TGTGCCAGCAGCGTGGTAGGGTACAATGAGCAGTTCTTC. V is TRBV9 and J is TRBJ2-1, with D uncertain. Germline assignment: CDR1 SGDLS and CDR2 YYNGEE. The CDR3 length is 13 residues. Trimming left V 2 bases short and J 4 bases short, with 7 bases between.